One sample yielded the 25 T cell receptor beta chains listed below, sequenced in a study of T cell repertoires in aging, cancer and after chemotherapy. TRB rearrangements spanning V, D and J were amplified using mixed TRB-A/B primers. One entry per CDR3 protein results from TCRdb running MiXCR on the multiplex PCR reads. The table has about 5,500 distinct CDR3 sequences, roughly 30% seen once. Amplification of TCR beta used genomic DNA extracted from peripheral blood. The sequencing sample was made of blood. Receptor source: a human donor in good health.

This clonotype occurred a few times. The V and J genes are TRBV6-2 or TRBV6-3 and TRBJ1-5; D might be TRBD1 (5 bases). V lost 8 bases and J lost 7, with 15 bases in between. The CDR3 has 13 amino acids. Germline V gene lookup returns CDR1 MNHEY and CDR2 SVGEGT. The CDR3 reads CASLGRGGQPQHF. As DNA, the CDR3 is TGTGCCAGCCTTGGAAGGGGCGGGCAGCCCCAGCATTTT.

The CDR3 nucleotides read TGCGCCAGCAGCCCCGGACTAGTTGGAGAGACCCAGTACTTC. Translating it yields CASSPGLVGETQYF. The chain uses TRBV5-1 and TRBJ2-5; 7 bases fit TRBD2. The length of the CDR3 is 14 residues. The V segment lost 4 bases and the J segment 4 bases; nucleotides outside the gene matches: 7. Germline V gene sequence: CDR1 SGHRS, CDR2 YFSETQ.

This clonotype was seen a handful of times. The CDR3 is CASSWGPGQGVSDTQYF. CDR3 in DNA: TGCGCCAGCAGCTGGGGGCCGGGACAGGGAGTTTCAGATACGCAGTATTTT. The V and J genes are TRBV5-1 and TRBJ2-3; 9 nucleotides agree with TRBD1. J was trimmed by 4 bases and V by 3 bases; bases with no gene match: 12. The V gene's germline CDR1 is SGHRS and CDR2 YFSETQ. The CDR3 sequence is 17 residues long.

The CDR3 nucleotides are TGTGCCAGCAGCTCAACCAAGACAGGGGCGTTCTATGGCTACACCTTC. Translating it yields CASSSTKTGAFYGYTF. V is TRBV5-5 and J is TRBJ1-2; 8 bases match TRBD1. CDR3 length: 16 amino acids. Germline CDR1 is SGHKS and CDR2 is YYEKEE (reference sequence). The V gene end was trimmed by 3 bases and the J gene end by 4 bases; junction bases not matched to a gene: 11.

The chain is built from TRBV7-9 and TRBJ1-4; D is ambiguous. Trimming stripped 4 bases from V and 0 bases from J, with 12 bases between. Germline loops: CDR1 SEHNR, CDR2 FQNEAQ (reference sequence). This CDR3 has 16 amino acids. Here the CDR3 reads CASSSTYRATNEKLFF. CDR3 sequence (DNA): TGTGCCAGCAGCTCCACCTACAGAGCAACTAATGAAAAACTGTTTTTT.

The rearrangement uses TRBV5-4 and TRBJ1-6; tentative D call: TRBD1 (5 bases). Germline lookup yields CDR1 SGHNT and CDR2 YYREEE (reference sequence). This CDR3 comprises 15 residues. Trimming shortened V by 2 bases and J by 9 bases, and 15 bases separated the two germline ends. The CDR3 is CASSLGGANPSPLHF. CDR3 nucleotides: TGTGCCAGCAGCTTAGGAGGGGCGAATCCTTCACCCCTCCACTTT.

This clonotype has only a few counts. The rearrangement uses TRBV10-3 and TRBJ2-5; 7 bases line up with TRBD2. Germline CDR1 reads ENHRY; CDR2 reads SYGVKD. V shed 8 bases, J shed 5 bases, and the junction held 8 bases outside the gene matches. This CDR3 has 13 residues. The CDR3 nucleotides are TGTGCCATCGGGGGAGGGGCTGTGGAGACCCAGTACTTC. Its protein product is CAIGGGAVETQYF.

This clonotype is classed as medium-sized (0.01 to 0.1%). This chain connects TRBV19 to TRBJ1-2, with no clear D. Trimming pared 7 bases from V and 5 bases from J, leaving 14 bases between. The CDR3 is made up of 13 amino acids. Germline values: CDR1 LNHDA, CDR2 SQIVND (reference sequence). The CDR3 loop reads CASIERNTYGYTF. The CDR3 nucleotides are TGTGCCAGTATTGAACGTAATACATATGGCTACACCTTC.

The V gene is TRBV13, the J gene TRBJ1-2; D perhaps matches TRBD1 (5 bases). Germline V lookup: CDR1 PRHDT, CDR2 FYEKMQ (reference sequence). CDR3 size: 13 residues. Trimming removed 6 bases at V and 8 bases at J, with 16 bases between. CDR3 in amino acids: CASSEKRGYGYTF. Written as DNA, the CDR3 is TGTGCCAGCAGTGAAAAACGGGGGTACGGCTACACCTTC.

The CDR3 DNA follows: TGCGCCAGCATAGAGGGGTTCGGGCCCAACACTGAAGCTTTCTTT. Amino acid sequence: CASIEGFGPNTEAFF. This chain connects TRBV5-1 to TRBJ1-1; a possible D gene is TRBD1 (5 bases). V lost 6 bases and J 2 bases, leaving 17 bases between the germline ends. Germline assignment: CDR1 SGHRS and CDR2 YFSETQ. This CDR3 contains 15 residues.

V is TRBV27 and J is TRBJ2-2; 11 bases line up with TRBD1. This CDR3 comprises 16 residues. V shed 6 bases, J shed 6 bases, and the junction held 9 bases outside the gene matches. The V gene's germline CDR1 is MNHEY and CDR2 SMNVEV (reference sequence). The CDR3 sequence is CASRQTGTGGSGELFF. CDR3 DNA sequence: TGTGCCAGCAGGCAAACCGGGACAGGGGGGTCCGGGGAGCTGTTTTTT.

This clonotype appeared a few times. The chain carries TRBV5-4 and TRBJ2-7; 8 bases are a match to TRBD1. V trimming: 4 bases; J trimming: 4 bases; junction bases outside the gene matches: 7. Germline values: CDR1 SGHNT, CDR2 YYREEE (reference sequence). The CDR3 totals 14 residues. The DNA for the CDR3 is TGTGCCAGCAGCATAGGACAGGGAAAATACGAGCAGTACTTC. Amino acids: CASSIGQGKYEQYF.

This clonotype was recorded a few times. J is TRBJ1-5 and V is TRBV15; 9 positions match TRBD1. Germline V gene lookup returns CDR1 LNHNV and CDR2 YYDKDF (reference sequence). The CDR3 covers 14 residues. Trimming at V came to 5 bases and at J to 7 bases, leaving 6 bases not matched to a gene. CDR3 DNA: TGTGCCACCAGCCAGGACAGGGGACGACAGCCCCAGCATTTT. Its protein product is CATSQDRGRQPQHF.

Comment on this clonotype: The CDR3 carries no conserved terminal phenylalanine or tryptophan, so it likely arises from a read error. The chain employs TRBV6-5 and TRBJ2-7; D perhaps matches TRBD1 (5 bases). CDR3 length equals 14 residues. The ends were cut back, 3 bases at V and 2 bases at J, with 11 bases in the middle. CDR1 and CDR2 from the germline V gene are MNHEY and SVGAGI. The CDR3 spells CASSYGHGPYEQYY. The CDR3 DNA reads as TGTGCCAGCAGTTATGGACACGGGCCCTACGAGCAGTACTAC.

The chain carries TRBV12-3 or TRBV12-4 and TRBJ2-5; perhaps TRBD1 as D (5 bases). V shed 5 bases and J shed 2 bases, with 9 bases lying between them. The CDR3 length is 13 residues. CDR3 DNA sequence: TGTGCCAGCAGTCTCCGACAGCAAGAGACCCAGTACTTC. As protein: CASSLRQQETQYF.

By proportion, this clonotype is medium-sized. The chain couples TRBV6-6 to TRBJ2-3; D possibly corresponds to TRBD2 (6 bases). Between the trimmed V and J ends, which lost 5 bases and 2 bases, there was a span of 17 bases. The CDR3 is 16 residues long. Per germline, CDR1 MNHNY and CDR2 SVGAGI (reference sequence). CDR3 sequence: CASSPLERVNTDTQYF. The DNA for the CDR3 is TGTGCCAGCAGTCCCTTGGAGCGGGTTAACACAGATACGCAGTATTTT.

The chain employs TRBV5-1 and TRBJ2-7; 10 bases fit TRBD2. Germline V gene data show CDR1 as SGHRS and CDR2 as YFSETQ. This CDR3 contains 15 residues. V lost 0 bases and J lost 5; bases outside the gene matches: 5. CDR3 DNA: TGCGCCAGCAGCTTGGTGGCTAGCGGGAGTAACGAGCAGTACTTC. Translation gives CASSLVASGSNEQYF.

This clonotype is large (0.1 to 1%). V gene TRBV29-1 combines with J gene TRBJ2-6; D unresolved. Trimming stripped 6 bases from V and 2 bases from J, with 11 bases between. This CDR3 region has 14 residues. Germline-derived CDR1 and CDR2 are SQVTM and ANQGSEA. The CDR3 protein is CSVLSQAGANVLTF. The CDR3 DNA follows: TGCAGCGTCCTTTCCCAGGCTGGGGCCAACGTCCTGACTTTC.

The chain employs TRBV12-3 or TRBV12-4 and TRBJ1-4; weak D call: TRBD1 (6 bases). Trimming cost V 2 bases and J 4 bases, with 8 bases left between them. This CDR3 is 14 amino acids long. DNA of the CDR3: TGTGCCAGCAGTTTAACAGGGCTTAATGAAAAACTGTTTTTT. It translates to CASSLTGLNEKLFF.

This clonotype was observed a few times. This chain uses TRBV5-1 with TRBJ2-7; D is perhaps TRBD1 (5 bases). The germline V and J ends were trimmed by 4 bases and 6 bases, with 20 bases remaining between them. In germline, CDR1 is SGHRS, CDR2 YFSETQ. The CDR3 is 15 amino acids. The CDR3 region has the DNA TGCGCCAGCAGCCTGGACACGACTGGGTCAGCCGAGCAGTACTTC. This sequence encodes CASSLDTTGSAEQYF. The entire variable domain, with the rest obtained from reference TRBV5-1 and TRBJ2-7, is as follows: KAGVTQTPRYLIKTRGQQVTLSCSPISGHRSVSWYQQTPGQGLQFLFEYFSETQRNKGNFPGRFSGRQFSNSRSEMNVSTLELGDSALYLCASSLDTTGSAEQYFGPGTRLTVT.

Only a few counts were recorded for this clonotype. CDR3 nucleotides: TGTGCCAGCAGTTACCGCGACCACGACAGGGCCCGTAATTCACCCCTCCACTTT. It codes for CASSYRDHDRARNSPLHF. The chain combines TRBV6-5 with TRBJ1-6; the match to TRBD1 covers 7 bases. J lost 6 bases, V lost 2 bases, and 13 bases had no gene match. CDR3 length equals 18 residues. The germline V gene has CDR1 MNHEY and CDR2 SVGAGI.

V usage is TRBV6-1 and J usage is TRBJ2-7; 7 bases fit TRBD2. The CDR3 runs to 14 residues. The germline V gene encodes CDR1 MNHNS and CDR2 SASEGT. The junction had 8 bases not matched to a gene; V was cut back by 6 bases and J by 3 bases. The CDR3 coding sequence is TGTGCCAGCAGAGTAGCGGGTCTTAACTACGAGCAGTACTTC. It yields the protein CASRVAGLNYEQYF.

To note about this clonotype: Mismatch with germline at one junction end may stem from a read error. The chain joins TRBV15 to TRBJ2-7; weak D call: TRBD1 (5 bases). Germline CDR1 LNHNV, CDR2 YYDKDF (reference sequence). This CDR3 is built from 15 residues. CDR3 amino acids: CVTSREGSGAYEQYF. CDR3 in DNA: TGTGTCACCAGCAGGGAAGGGTCCGGAGCCTACGAGCAGTACTTC.

J is TRBJ2-5 and V is TRBV6-1; TRBD2 matches 7 bases. This CDR3 is built from 15 residues. Trimming at V came to 10 bases and at J to 5 bases, leaving 16 bases not matched to a gene. CDR1 and CDR2 (germline): MNHNS, SASEGT. Here the CDR3 reads CATAVGGGAVETQYF. CDR3 bases: TGTGCCACGGCCGTCGGGGGAGGGGCTGTGGAGACCCAGTACTTC.

The chain couples TRBV27 to TRBJ2-3; 10 positions agree with TRBD2. The J segment lost 10 bases and the V segment lost 3 bases, leaving 10 bases of the junction unmatched. The CDR3 sequence is 15 residues long. Looked up from germline, CDR1 is MNHEY and CDR2 is SMNVEV (reference sequence). CDR3 bases: TGTGCCAGCAGTTTTGGGCTAGCGGGAGCCAGGCCGCAGTATTTT. It is translated as CASSFGLAGARPQYF.